This T cell receptor (beta chain) derives from a study of shared clonotypes between healthy human individuals (dated by TCRdb to about 2020). With respect to the entire study: A couple of women and a few men aged 18 to 49 years were included in the cohort. For each donor, CD4 naive and CD4 memory were each given three plates, CD8 naive was given two plates, and CD8 memory was given one plate. Blood TCR repertoires of 5 or 6 healthy adults were deeply sequenced to estimate repertoire size and the extent of clonotype sharing between individuals. Between about 0.94 and 10 billion PBMCs per donor were obtained by leukapheresis. Different laboratories and diverse techniques were used to prepare libraries and sequence TCR repertoires, to increase sequencing depth and limit assay-specific biases. Findings and caveats that apply to the study as a whole: The genetic and exposure-history diversity represented was limited by the small number of donors. Clonotypes shared by all four sorted-subset donors showed higher generation probabilities than non-shared clonotypes. Based on pairwise subsampling, the degree of clonotype sharing among donors was expected to be affected by sequencing depth. About 4.5% of naive CD4, more than 3% of naive CD8, about 2.1% of memory CD4, and over 0.35% of memory CD8 clonotypes were shared across a few donors. Naive subsets generally had larger estimated clonotype richness than memory subsets. Incomplete sequencing was indicated by rarefaction of sorted-subset datasets, despite the large sequencing depth. Sampling was restricted to blood, and TCR repertoires in tissues likely differ from the TCR repertoires found in blood.

Via the germline V gene (reference sequence), CDR1 is GTSNPN and CDR2 SVGIG. Cut back by 2 bases and 0 bases, the V and J ends lie 20 bases apart. The CDR3, cysteine through phenylalanine, is 17 amino acids long. Here the CDR3 DNA is all that survives: 51 bases in frame from base 1. Using the deep immunoSEQ assay, multiplex PCR amplified TCR CDR3 regions from genomic DNA. Extracted genomic DNA from each cell subset was spread evenly across all wells of several immunoSEQ 96-well plates, with each plate serving as a replicate. For sorted subsets, each replicate PCR was loaded with 200 to 250 ng genomic DNA, equivalent to 25,000 to 35,000 T cell genomes. The purified libraries were quantified using a Qubit 3.0 fluorometer, sized with a Bioanalyzer 2100, and then quantified again using the KAPA Library Quantification kit. Every immunoSEQ 96-well plate was sequenced on a dedicated single-read 150-cycle Illumina NextSeq 550 flow cell. In the authors' own workflow: Because only junctional sequences without quality scores were contained in the immunoSEQ output, filtering matching that applied to full-length reads could not be performed. Sequences were annotated with PyIR, a Python wrapper for IgBLAST v1.9, using IMGT germline references to assign V/J genes and CDR3. Reads were filtered out if the reads had weak V/J assignments (E-value above 1e-6), no CDR3, stop codons, out-of-frame junctions, or ambiguous translated residues. V3J clonotypes were defined by identical inferred V gene, J gene, and CDR3 amino acid sequence. Percentage overlap between repertoires was calculated by dividing the number of shared unique clonotypes by the size of the smaller repertoire. Richness of each repertoire was evaluated using RTK rarefaction, the Chao1 estimator, and Recon v2.1 estimates of unobserved clonotypes. For all TCRbeta clonotypes obtained by the gDNA method from several donors, generation probabilities were computed with OLGA. Held by TCRdb, this immuneACCESS table contains in-frame sequences only and omits some clones. Under half of the omission traces to an unresolved V gene where checked; the cause of the rest is unknown. V and J calls and clone size are copied from that table; D and trimming were computed from the DNA. Present in this sample are some 500,000 clones, about 96% of which were seen just once. The top ten clones comprise roughly 0.06% of the sample.

With regard to this clone: Its antigen remains undetermined. No much larger clonotype is one base removed from it; base qualities were not supplied.

The donors were healthy, HIV-negative adults with no recently reported acute infections or vaccinations. Every donor was a Caucasian adult living in Nashville, Tennessee, USA. CD4+ T cells were enriched through magnetic negative selection, after which naive cells were positively selected on CD45RA and the remaining negative fraction served as the memory subset. After blood collection by leukapheresis, PBMCs were isolated using Ficoll-Histopaque density gradient centrifugation and then cryopreserved in the vapor phase of liquid nitrogen. Purity and quantity of every magnetically sorted T cell population were checked by analytical flow cytometry. Genomic DNA was isolated from every sorted fraction and measured by UV absorbance on a Nanodrop 2000c.

Sequenced: naive CD4+ T cells sorted from blood. The intended sense of this specimen's cell subset or site label: CD45RA+ positively selected. The chain is encoded by TRBV30 joined to TRBJ2-7, and perhaps TRBD1 as D gene, on 6 matching bases. The source of this sequence is a young woman in good health. In nucleotides, the sequence is TGTGCCTGGAGTAGGGGGAGTGGAGGCTGGTTCTCCTACGAGCAGTACTTC. This encodes CAWSRGSGGWFSYEQYF.